A single sample gave rise to the 30 T cell receptor beta chains below, sequenced in a study of CD4 T cells in relation to SARS-CoV-2 and coronaviruses. The assay was immunoSEQ multiplex PCR, and TCRdb's table has in-frame clones only and misses some. The sample carries about 59,000 clones, 86% recorded once. Before the COVID-19 pandemic, during about 2011-2019, CD4+ T cells were taken from unexposed donors. What was sequenced was memory CD4+ T cells from PBMCs. The receptors were gathered from a human donor in good health.

The chain uses TRBV5-4 and TRBJ1-1; D is possibly TRBD1 (5 bases). This CDR3 comprises 14 residues. Germline V gene lookup returns CDR1 SGHNT and CDR2 YYREEE (reference sequence). V dropped 4 bases and J dropped 4 bases, with 14 bases sitting between them. CDR3 region: CASSPRGGTTEAFF. The DNA of the CDR3 is TGTGCCAGCAGCCCTCGGGGGGGGACCACTGAAGCTTTCTTT.

J is TRBJ2-1 and V is TRBV29-1; D is possibly TRBD1 (6 bases). Germline lookup yields CDR1 SQVTM and CDR2 ANQGSEA. Trimming shortened V by 0 bases and J by 8 bases, and 17 bases separated the two germline ends. The CDR3 totals 15 residues. The chain's CDR3 is CSVEDVTGRRDEQFF. CDR3 DNA sequence: TGCAGCGTTGAAGATGTGACAGGCCGCCGGGATGAGCAGTTCTTC.

The chain links TRBV5-1 to TRBJ2-5; 8 positions agree with TRBD2. This CDR3 is built from 18 residues. CDR1 and CDR2 from the germline V gene are SGHRS and YFSETQ. With 1 base clipped from V and 5 bases from J, the junction kept 16 bases outside the gene matches. The CDR3 DNA follows: TGCGCCAGCAGCTTGCAGCCTAGCGGCGCGCCGGGAGGGGAGACCCAGTACTTC. It specifies CASSLQPSGAPGGETQYF.

This chain links TRBV6-5 with TRBJ1-5; D not resolved. Trimming cost V 4 bases and J 7 bases, with 11 bases left between them. Germline assignment: CDR1 MNHEY and CDR2 SVGAGI. The CDR3 length is 13 residues. Here the CDR3 reads CASSFGHSQPQHF. The CDR3 DNA follows: TGTGCCAGCAGTTTCGGCCACAGCCAGCCCCAGCATTTT.

In the case of this clone: Other nucleotide sequences from this sample produce the same CDR3. CDR3 coding DNA: TGTGCCAGCAGTCTAACCGGGACAGGGGAACACGAGCAGTACTTC. It codes for CASSLTGTGEHEQYF. This sequence joins TRBV2 and TRBJ2-7; 10 bases fit TRBD1. Germline CDR1 and CDR2: SNHLY and FYNNEI. With 5 bases clipped from V and 5 bases from J, the junction kept 9 bases outside the gene matches. This CDR3 is 15 amino acids long.

This chain uses TRBV28 with TRBJ2-7; perhaps TRBD2 as D (5 bases). The germline V gene has CDR1 MDHEN and CDR2 SYDVKM. The CDR3 is 15 amino acids. V dropped 7 bases and J dropped 0 bases, with 16 bases sitting between them. The CDR3 here is CASTRGYASSYEQYF. The DNA for the CDR3 is TGTGCCAGCACCAGAGGGTATGCAAGCTCCTACGAGCAGTACTTC.

This chain links TRBV6-5 with TRBJ2-3; TRBD2 aligns across 12 bases. Looked up from germline, CDR1 is MNHEY and CDR2 is SVGAGI. After removal of 8 bases from V and 3 bases from J, the junction contained 6 bases not matched to a gene. The CDR3 runs to 15 residues. The CDR3, as DNA: TGTGCCAGCGGGCTAGCGGGAGGGCCAACAGATACGCAGTATTTT. It encodes CASGLAGGPTDTQYF.

This clone came up once. This chain connects TRBV6-1 to TRBJ1-1; D not certain. V was trimmed by 1 base and J by 11 bases, leaving 8 bases between them. From germline, CDR1 is MNHNS and CDR2 SASEGT. This CDR3 has 11 residues. The CDR3 bases are TGTGCCAGCAGTGAAGGGTATTGGGCTTTCTTT. It codes for CASSEGYWAFF.

The chain carries TRBV28 and TRBJ1-5; D is possibly TRBD1 (5 bases). The germline gives CDR1 MDHEN, CDR2 SYDVKM. This CDR3 is 16 amino acids long. V was shortened by 3 bases and J by 3 bases, with 15 bases between the two germline ends. Here the CDR3 reads CASSLRDRTFNQPQHF. CDR3 DNA: TGTGCCAGCAGTTTGAGGGACCGCACCTTCAATCAGCCCCAGCATTTT.

The rearrangement joins TRBV5-1 to TRBJ2-1; no reliable D call. V shed 6 bases and J shed 2 bases, with 15 bases lying between them. This CDR3 is built from 15 residues. Per germline, CDR1 SGHRS and CDR2 YFSETQ. CDR3 in amino acids: CASMIEAGPYNEQFF. CDR3 nucleotide sequence: TGCGCCAGCATGATAGAAGCCGGGCCCTACAATGAGCAGTTCTTC.

The rearrangement links TRBV30 to TRBJ1-2; 8 bases match TRBD1. Trimming at V came to 3 bases and at J to 7 bases, leaving 13 bases not matched to a gene. Germline loops: CDR1 GTSNPN, CDR2 SVGIG (reference sequence). CDR3 length: 15 amino acids. The CDR3 DNA reads as TGTGCCTGGAGGGAGACAGGGGCATGGGCTGGTGGCTACACCTTC. This encodes CAWRETGAWAGGYTF. Variable domain in full (rest from reference TRBV30 and TRBJ1-2): SQTIHQWPATLVQPVGSPLSLECTVEGTSNPNLYWYRQAAGRGLQLLFYSVGIGQISSEVPQNLSASRPQDRQFILSSKKLLLSDSGFYLCAWRETGAWAGGYTFGSGTRLTVV.

The chain employs TRBV2 and TRBJ2-1; the D gene is possibly TRBD1 (6 bases). V was shortened by 4 bases and J by 15 bases, with 19 bases between the two germline ends. Per the germline V gene, CDR1 is SNHLY and CDR2 is FYNNEI. CDR3 size: 13 residues. The CDR3 reads CASSVSEIGQRFF. The CDR3, as DNA: TGTGCCAGCAGTGTCTCAGAGATAGGACAGCGGTTCTTC.

The rearrangement links TRBV7-8 to TRBJ2-5, with D unclear. CDR3 length: 14 residues. The germline CDR1 and CDR2 sequences are SGHVS and FQNEAQ. V was shortened by 1 base and J by 5 bases, with 11 bases between the two germline ends. The chain's CDR3 is CASSLVSGYETQYF. CDR3 nucleotide sequence: TGTGCCAGCAGCTTAGTTTCTGGGTACGAGACCCAGTACTTC.

The CDR3 DNA reads as TGTGCCAGCACCCTTAGCTCTGGAAACACCATATATTTT. It encodes CASTLSSGNTIYF. The chain links TRBV28 to TRBJ1-3; D is unresolved. Germline V gene lookup returns CDR1 MDHEN and CDR2 SYDVKM. V lost 7 bases and J 0 bases, leaving 7 bases between the germline ends. The CDR3 runs to 13 residues.

The rearrangement uses TRBV7-2 and TRBJ2-1, with D perhaps TRBD2 (6 bases). Trimming took 3 bases from V and 3 from J, leaving 12 bases between them. The CDR3 contains 15 residues. Germline loops: CDR1 SGHTA, CDR2 FQGNSA. CDR3 amino acids: CASSLQAGYYNEQFF. The CDR3 nucleotides read TGTGCCAGCAGCTTGCAGGCGGGATACTACAATGAGCAGTTCTTC.

The genes are TRBV5-1 and TRBJ2-1, with D uncertain. Germline lookup yields CDR1 SGHRS and CDR2 YFSETQ. The V end lost 0 bases, the J end lost 12 bases, and 10 bases lay between the germline ends. The CDR3 covers 12 residues. CDR3 sequence: CASSLDGLWQFF. The CDR3 nucleotides read TGCGCCAGCAGCTTGGACGGCTTGTGGCAGTTCTTC. The full variable domain, completed using reference TRBV5-1 and TRBJ2-1, is KAGVTQTPRYLIKTRGQQVTLSCSPISGHRSVSWYQQTPGQGLQFLFEYFSETQRNKGNFPGRFSGRQFSNSRSEMNVSTLELGDSALYLCASSLDGLWQFFGPGTRLTVL.

In nucleotides, the CDR3 is TGTGCCAGCAGTTACTCGTATCGGGGCGCGACCGGGGAGCTGTTTTTT. Its protein is CASSYSYRGATGELFF. The chain recombines TRBV6-6 with TRBJ2-2; either TRBD1 or TRBD2 may fit D (5 bases each). Germline CDR1 and CDR2: MNHNY and SVGAGI (reference sequence). V shed 0 bases and J shed 5 bases, with 13 bases lying between them. The CDR3 totals 16 residues.

The rearrangement joins TRBV27 to TRBJ2-3; tentative D call: TRBD1 (6 bases). Deletions cut 6 bases from V and 1 base from J, with 26 bases between. This CDR3 is 19 amino acids long. CDR1 is MNHEY and CDR2 is SMNVEV in the germline V gene (reference sequence). The CDR3 DNA reads TGTGCCAGCAGGCAAGGGGGACGTCCCAGGGTCTTGCGCACAGATACGCAGTATTTT. Protein: CASRQGGRPRVLRTDTQYF.

The chain uses TRBV28 and TRBJ1-1; 7 bases agree with TRBD1. V trimming: 6 bases; J trimming: 3 bases; junction bases outside the gene matches: 7. The CDR3 length is 14 residues. Germline loops: CDR1 MDHEN, CDR2 SYDVKM. DNA of the CDR3: TGTGCCAGCAGCCTAGCTCAGGGGGACACTGAAGCTTTCTTT. Residues: CASSLAQGDTEAFF.

This chain connects TRBV6-1 to TRBJ2-3; D is uncertain. The CDR3 loop spans 17 amino acids. Per the germline V gene, CDR1 is MNHNS and CDR2 is SASEGT. The V end lost 2 bases, the J end lost 0 bases, and 15 bases lay between the germline ends. CDR3 DNA sequence: TGTGCCAGCAGTGAATCCGGGCCAGCGCTGAGCACAGATACGCAGTATTTT. Residues: CASSESGPALSTDTQYF.

The chain couples TRBV18 to TRBJ2-5, with 8 bases lining up with TRBD1. CDR3 length: 16 residues. Germline CDR1 reads KGHSH; CDR2 reads LQKENI. The trim removed 5 bases at V and 3 bases at J, leaving 11 bases unmatched. The CDR3 DNA reads as TGTGCCAGCTCAGGGAGTCGGACAGGGAGCAAAGAGACCCAGTACTTC. Translation gives CASSGSRTGSKETQYF.

The chain links TRBV27 to TRBJ1-6; D perhaps matches TRBD1 (5 bases). Germline-derived CDR1 and CDR2 are MNHEY and SMNVEV (reference sequence). The germline V and J ends were trimmed by 5 bases and 12 bases, with 20 bases remaining between them. The CDR3 loop spans 15 amino acids. The CDR3 sequence is CASSPPGRNPVPLHF. DNA for the CDR3: TGTGCCAGCAGTCCGCCGGGACGGAATCCCGTACCCCTCCACTTT.

V gene TRBV10-3 combines with J gene TRBJ1-5, with 8 bases matching TRBD1. With 3 bases clipped from V and 7 bases from J, the junction kept 5 bases outside the gene matches. The CDR3 is 14 amino acids. The germline V gene encodes CDR1 ENHRY and CDR2 SYGVKD. CDR3 coding DNA: TGTGCCATCAGTGAAGGACAGGGCTCGCAGCCCCAGCATTTT. This encodes CAISEGQGSQPQHF.

The J gene is TRBJ2-1, the V gene TRBV7-3, with 10 bases lining up with TRBD1. Per germline, CDR1 SGHTA and CDR2 FQGTGA. This CDR3 comprises 16 residues. Trimming cost V 5 bases and J 9 bases; bases outside gene matches: 13. This chain's CDR3 is CASSILGQGGGGEQFF. CDR3 DNA: TGTGCCAGCAGCATACTCGGACAGGGGGGGGGTGGTGAGCAGTTCTTC.

The chain links TRBV5-1 to TRBJ2-2, with 10 bases lining up with TRBD1. Germline V CDR1 and CDR2: SGHRS, YFSETQ. This CDR3 contains 16 residues. With V trimmed by 2 bases and J by 3 bases, 4 bases remained unmatched. Here the CDR3 DNA reads TGCGCCAGCAGCTTTATGGGACAGGGGCACACCGGGGAGCTGTTTTTT. It translates to CASSFMGQGHTGELFF.

The chain employs TRBV6-5 and TRBJ1-2; D possibly corresponds to TRBD1 (5 bases). Per the germline V gene, CDR1 is MNHEY and CDR2 is SVGAGI. Trimming took 8 bases from V and 2 from J, leaving 9 bases between them. The CDR3 has 12 amino acids. CDR3 region: CASSGRNYGYTF. The CDR3 nucleotides read TGTGCCAGCTCGGGGCGAAACTATGGCTACACCTTC.

The genes are TRBV27 and TRBJ1-2; 7 bases are shared with TRBD1. V dropped 6 bases and J dropped 4; count of bases not matched to a gene: 8. The germline V gene has CDR1 MNHEY and CDR2 SMNVEV (reference sequence). The CDR3 length is 14 residues. CDR3 in amino acids: CASRRGGGPYGYTF. For the CDR3, the DNA is TGTGCCAGCAGACGGGGAGGGGGCCCCTATGGCTACACCTTC.

The chain employs TRBV29-1 and TRBJ2-5; 8 bases line up with TRBD1. This CDR3 spans 13 amino acids. The trim removed 6 bases at V and 5 bases at J, leaving 8 bases unmatched. Germline CDR1 SQVTM, CDR2 ANQGSEA. The DNA for the CDR3 is TGCAGCGTGGGCGCAGGGGGCGAGGAGACCCAGTACTTC. It is translated as CSVGAGGEETQYF.

The chain is built from TRBV12-3 or TRBV12-4 and TRBJ1-3; D gene ambiguous. V was trimmed by 3 bases and J by 3 bases, leaving 3 bases between them. CDR3 length: 12 residues. The CDR3 reads CASSFFGNTIYF. In DNA, the CDR3 is TGTGCCAGCAGTTTCTTTGGAAACACCATATATTTT.

This chain connects TRBV7-8 to TRBJ1-5; the match to TRBD1 covers 7 bases. Germline V gene lookup returns CDR1 SGHVS and CDR2 FQNEAQ. CDR3 length: 18 amino acids. V was clipped by 2 bases and J by 1 base; unmatched bases: 11. CDR3 protein: CASSLKRGQPMSNQPQHF. The CDR3 DNA is TGTGCCAGCAGCTTAAAGCGGGGACAGCCCATGAGCAATCAGCCCCAGCATTTT.